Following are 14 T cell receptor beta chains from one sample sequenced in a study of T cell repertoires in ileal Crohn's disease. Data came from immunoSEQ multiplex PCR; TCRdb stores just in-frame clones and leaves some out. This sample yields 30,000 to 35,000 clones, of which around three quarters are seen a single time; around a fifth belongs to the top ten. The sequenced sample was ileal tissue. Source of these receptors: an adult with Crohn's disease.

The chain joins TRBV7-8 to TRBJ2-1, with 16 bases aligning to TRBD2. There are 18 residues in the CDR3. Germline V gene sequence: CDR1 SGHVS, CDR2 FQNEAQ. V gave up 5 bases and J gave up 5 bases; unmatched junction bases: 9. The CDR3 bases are TGTGCCAGCAGCCGATCCGGGACTAGCGGGGGGGCCGACAATGAGCAGTTCTTC. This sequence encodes CASSRSGTSGGADNEQFF.

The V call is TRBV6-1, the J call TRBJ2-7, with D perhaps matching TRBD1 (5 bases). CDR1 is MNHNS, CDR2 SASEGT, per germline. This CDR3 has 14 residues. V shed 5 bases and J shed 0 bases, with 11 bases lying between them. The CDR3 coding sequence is TGTGCCAGCAGTACAGGTGGTAACTCCTACGAGCAGTACTTC. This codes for CASSTGGNSYEQYF.

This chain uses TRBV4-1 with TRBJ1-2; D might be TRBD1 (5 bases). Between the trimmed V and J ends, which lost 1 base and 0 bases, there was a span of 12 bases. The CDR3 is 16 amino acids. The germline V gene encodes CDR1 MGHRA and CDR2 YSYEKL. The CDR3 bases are TGCGCCAGCAGCCAAGTCCCAGGGTGGACTAACTATGGCTACACCTTC. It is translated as CASSQVPGWTNYGYTF.

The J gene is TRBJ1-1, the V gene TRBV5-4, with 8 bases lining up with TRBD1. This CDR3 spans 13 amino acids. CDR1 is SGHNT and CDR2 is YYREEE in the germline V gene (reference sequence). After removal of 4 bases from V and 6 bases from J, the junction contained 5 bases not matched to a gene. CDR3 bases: TGTGCCAGCAGCAAGCCAGGGGGCCCTGAAGCTTTCTTT. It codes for CASSKPGGPEAFF.

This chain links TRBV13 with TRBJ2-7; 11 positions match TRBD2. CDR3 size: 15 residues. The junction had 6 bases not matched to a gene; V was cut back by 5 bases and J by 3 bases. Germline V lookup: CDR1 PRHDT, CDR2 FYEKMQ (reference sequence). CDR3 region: CASSNIAGGHYEQYF. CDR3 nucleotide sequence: TGTGCCAGCAGCAACATAGCGGGGGGGCACTACGAGCAGTACTTC.

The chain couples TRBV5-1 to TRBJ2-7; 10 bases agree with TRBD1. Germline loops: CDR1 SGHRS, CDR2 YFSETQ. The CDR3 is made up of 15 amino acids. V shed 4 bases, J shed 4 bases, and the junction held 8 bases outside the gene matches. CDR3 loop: CASSRRTGGTYEQYF. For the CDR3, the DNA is TGCGCCAGCAGCCGTAGGACAGGGGGGACATACGAGCAGTACTTC.

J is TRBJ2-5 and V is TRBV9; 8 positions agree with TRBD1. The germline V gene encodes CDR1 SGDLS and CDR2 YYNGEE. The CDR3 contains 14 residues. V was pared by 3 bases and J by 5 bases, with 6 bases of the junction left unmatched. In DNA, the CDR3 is TGTGCCAGCAGCGCAGGGGGCGCGTTTGAGACCCAGTACTTC. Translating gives CASSAGGAFETQYF.

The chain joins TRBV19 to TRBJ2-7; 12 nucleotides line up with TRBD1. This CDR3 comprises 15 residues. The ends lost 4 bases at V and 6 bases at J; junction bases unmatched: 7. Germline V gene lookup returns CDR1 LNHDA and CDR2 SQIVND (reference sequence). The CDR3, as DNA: TGTGCCAGTAGTAACACGGGACAGGGGGCAACCGAGCAGTACTTC. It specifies CASSNTGQGATEQYF.

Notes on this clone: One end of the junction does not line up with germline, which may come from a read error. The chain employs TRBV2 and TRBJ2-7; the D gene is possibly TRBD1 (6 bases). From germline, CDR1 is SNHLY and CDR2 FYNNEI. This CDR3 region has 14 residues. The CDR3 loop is CASGLIMGAYEQYF. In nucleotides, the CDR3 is TGTGCCAGCGGCCTAATCATGGGGGCCTATGAGCAGTACTTC.

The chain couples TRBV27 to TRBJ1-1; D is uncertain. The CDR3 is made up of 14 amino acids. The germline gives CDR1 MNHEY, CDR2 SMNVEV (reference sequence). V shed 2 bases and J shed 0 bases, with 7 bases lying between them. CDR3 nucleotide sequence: TGTGCCAGCAGTTTAAATGGCATGAACACTGAAGCTTTCTTT. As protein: CASSLNGMNTEAFF.

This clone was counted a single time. CDR3 sequence reads: CASSLVGGDYGYTF. CDR3 nucleotide sequence: TGTGCCAGCAGCTTAGTGGGGGGGGACTATGGCTACACCTTC. The V and J genes are TRBV7-2 and TRBJ1-2; D possibly corresponds to TRBD1 (5 bases). V was pared by 1 base and J by 3 bases, with 9 bases between. The CDR3 runs 14 residues. Germline lookup yields CDR1 SGHTA and CDR2 FQGNSA.

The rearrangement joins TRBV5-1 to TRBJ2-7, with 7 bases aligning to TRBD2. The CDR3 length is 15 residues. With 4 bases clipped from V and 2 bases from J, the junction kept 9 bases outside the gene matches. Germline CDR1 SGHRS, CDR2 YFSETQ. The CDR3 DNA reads TGCGCCAGCAGCCCGCCGGGACTAAATACCTACGAGCAGTACTTC. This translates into CASSPPGLNTYEQYF.

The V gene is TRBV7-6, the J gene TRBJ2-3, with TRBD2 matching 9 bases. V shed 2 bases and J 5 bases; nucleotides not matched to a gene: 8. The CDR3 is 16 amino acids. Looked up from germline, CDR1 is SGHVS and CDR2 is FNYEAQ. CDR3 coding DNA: TGTGCCAGCAGCTTATTTGCGGGGGGGGCGTTAGATACGCAGTATTTT. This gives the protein CASSLFAGGALDTQYF.

CDR3 in amino acids: CASSFGQGVYGYTF. The CDR3, as DNA: TGCGCCAGCAGCTTCGGGCAGGGGGTCTATGGCTACACCTTC. The chain has TRBV5-1 and TRBJ1-2, with 7 bases lining up with TRBD1. CDR1 SGHRS and CDR2 YFSETQ come from the germline V gene. The CDR3 consists of 14 residues. V shed 2 bases and J 4 bases; nucleotides not matched to a gene: 5.